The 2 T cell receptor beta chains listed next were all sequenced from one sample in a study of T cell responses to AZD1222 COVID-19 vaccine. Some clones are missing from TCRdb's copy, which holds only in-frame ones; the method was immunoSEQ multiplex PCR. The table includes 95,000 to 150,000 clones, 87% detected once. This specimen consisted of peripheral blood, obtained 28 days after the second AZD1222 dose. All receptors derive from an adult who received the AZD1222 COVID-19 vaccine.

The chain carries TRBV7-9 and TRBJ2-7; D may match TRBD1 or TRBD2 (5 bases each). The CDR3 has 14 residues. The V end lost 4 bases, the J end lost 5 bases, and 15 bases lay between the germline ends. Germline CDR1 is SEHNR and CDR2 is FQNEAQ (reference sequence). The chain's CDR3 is CASSSSGGPHEQYF. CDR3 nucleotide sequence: TGTGCCAGCAGCTCCAGTGGGGGTCCCCACGAGCAGTACTTC. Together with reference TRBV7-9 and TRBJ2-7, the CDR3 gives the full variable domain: DTGVSQNPRHKITKRGQNVTFRCDPISEHNRLYWYRQTLGQGPEFLTYFQNEAQLEKSRLLSDRFSAERPKGSFSTLEIQRTEQGDSAMYLCASSSSGGPHEQYFGPGTRLTVT.

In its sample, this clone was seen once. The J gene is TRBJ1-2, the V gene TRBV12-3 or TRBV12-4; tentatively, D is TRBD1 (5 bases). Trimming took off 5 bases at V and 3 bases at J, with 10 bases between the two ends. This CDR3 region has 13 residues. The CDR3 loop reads CASSPGQHYGYTF. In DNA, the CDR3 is TGTGCCAGCAGTCCCGGACAACACTATGGCTACACCTTC.